These 23 T cell receptor beta chains came from one sample sequenced in a study of shared clonotypes between healthy human individuals. Only in-frame clones appear in the TCRdb table, and some are missing; sequencing was by immunoSEQ multiplex PCR. There are approximately 320,000 clones in the sample; around two thirds occur only once, and under 13% lies in the top ten. Material for sequencing was memory CD4+ T cells sorted from blood. Subset indicated: CD45RA-negative fraction. These receptors were collected from a man aged 25-45 years in good health.

J is TRBJ2-7 and V is TRBV19; TRBD1 matches at 11 bases. V dropped 4 bases and J dropped 7; count of bases not matched to a gene: 6. Germline assignment: CDR1 LNHDA and CDR2 SQIVND (reference sequence). The CDR3 is 14 residues long. CDR3 in amino acids: CASSRGQGADEQYF. In DNA, the CDR3 is TGTGCCAGTAGTAGAGGACAGGGGGCAGATGAGCAGTACTTC.

The chain couples TRBV5-5 to TRBJ2-5; 7 bases align to TRBD1. Germline V gene lookup returns CDR1 SGHKS and CDR2 YYEKEE (reference sequence). Trimming removed 4 bases from V and 0 bases from J; junction bases left unmatched: 6. The CDR3 is 15 residues long. The CDR3 bases are TGTGCCAGCAGCATTCCAGGGGGTCACCAAGAGACCCAGTACTTC. It specifies CASSIPGGHQETQYF.

The chain joins TRBV4-1 to TRBJ2-5; 13 positions match TRBD2. V was pared by 4 bases and J by 9 bases, with 11 bases of the junction left unmatched. Germline assignment: CDR1 MGHRA and CDR2 YSYEKL. This CDR3 has 16 residues. CDR3: CASSPQRTSGSNAQYF. CDR3 bases: TGCGCCAGCAGCCCCCAACGGACTAGCGGGAGTAACGCCCAGTACTTC.

There are a few counts of this clone. Different DNA sequences within this sample yield the same CDR3. The chain joins TRBV5-1 to TRBJ2-3; the match to TRBD2 covers 11 bases. The V segment lost 9 bases and the J segment 0 bases; nucleotides outside the gene matches: 3. Germline V gene sequence: CDR1 SGHRS, CDR2 YFSETQ. This CDR3 spans 14 amino acids. The CDR3, as DNA: TGCGCCACTCGGACTAGCGGGAGCACAGATACGCAGTATTTT. Protein product: CATRTSGSTDTQYF.

This sequence joins TRBV4-3 and TRBJ2-7; D might be TRBD1 or TRBD2, each matching 5 bases. Germline V gene data show CDR1 as LGHNA and CDR2 as YSLEER. Trimming removed 4 bases at V and 0 bases at J, with 13 bases between. The CDR3 has 15 residues. The CDR3 sequence is CASSRGTLYSYEQYF. DNA for the CDR3: TGCGCCAGCAGCCGAGGGACGCTTTACTCCTACGAGCAGTACTTC.

V and J are TRBV11-2 and TRBJ2-5; possible D gene TRBD2, 5 bases. Trimming shortened V by 5 bases and J by 1 base, and 11 bases separated the two germline ends. Germline assignment: CDR1 SGHAT and CDR2 FQNNGV. The CDR3 is 14 amino acids. DNA of the CDR3: TGTGCCAGCAGCCAGAGCGGCCCCCAAGAGACCCAGTACTTC. Protein sequence: CASSQSGPQETQYF.

This clone has a single count. The chain employs TRBV5-1 and TRBJ2-5, with 10 bases matching TRBD2. In germline, CDR1 is SGHRS, CDR2 YFSETQ. The CDR3 loop spans 18 amino acids. The trim removed 1 base at V and 5 bases at J, leaving 14 bases unmatched. The CDR3, as DNA: TGCGCCAGCAGCTTGAACCCAGGACTAGCGGATGGAAGGGAGACCCAGTACTTC. Translating gives CASSLNPGLADGRETQYF.

The gene calls are TRBV5-5 and TRBJ2-3; D remains ambiguous. The V gene's germline CDR1 is SGHKS and CDR2 YYEKEE (reference sequence). With 3 bases removed from V and 5 bases from J, the gap between germline ends came to 13 bases. This CDR3 contains 14 residues. The CDR3 coding sequence is TGTGCCAGCAGCTCAGAAGGGTGGTTAGATACGCAGTATTTT. It encodes CASSSEGWLDTQYF.

V is TRBV5-1 and J is TRBJ2-2; 13 bases align to TRBD2. From germline, CDR1 is SGHRS and CDR2 YFSETQ. With V trimmed by 4 bases and J by 6 bases, 6 bases remained unmatched. The CDR3 consists of 16 residues. CDR3 DNA sequence: TGCGCCAGCAGCCTAGGACTAGCGGGAGTTGCCGGGGAGCTGTTTTTT. Protein: CASSLGLAGVAGELFF.

As for this clone: This sample includes further DNA sequences coding for the same CDR3. The chain employs TRBV29-1 and TRBJ1-3, with D unclear. The CDR3 has 11 amino acids. V dropped 3 bases and J dropped 4 bases, with 4 bases sitting between them. Germline assignment: CDR1 SQVTM and CDR2 ANQGSEA. Written as DNA, the CDR3 is TGCAGCGTTGACAGGGGAAACACCATATATTTT. Translated, it gives CSVDRGNTIYF.

On this clone itself: Other DNA sequences in the same sample also yield this CDR3. The chain uses TRBV10-3 and TRBJ2-5; D is unresolved. V lost 9 bases and J 5 bases, leaving 7 bases between the germline ends. The germline gives CDR1 ENHRY, CDR2 SYGVKD. The CDR3 length is 10 residues. CDR3 bases: TGTGCCATAGGTTCGGAGACCCAGTACTTC. Amino acid sequence: CAIGSETQYF.

The rearrangement joins TRBV19 to TRBJ2-3, with 11 bases fitting TRBD1. Germline V lookup: CDR1 LNHDA, CDR2 SQIVND (reference sequence). J lost 6 bases, V lost 8 bases, and 4 bases had no gene match. The CDR3 has 13 residues. Written as DNA, the CDR3 is TGTGCCAGTCGGACAGGGGGCGTGGATACGCAGTATTTT. Translation gives CASRTGGVDTQYF.

This clone occurred a few times. J is TRBJ1-3 and V is TRBV29-1; D ambiguous. The V end lost 6 bases, the J end lost 3 bases, and 12 bases lay between the germline ends. The CDR3 spans 13 residues. The germline CDR1 and CDR2 sequences are SQVTM and ANQGSEA. Written as DNA, the CDR3 is TGCAGCGTCCGCTGGTCTGGTGGAAACACCATATATTTT. Translated: CSVRWSGGNTIYF. Full variable domain (rest looked up from reference TRBV29-1 and TRBJ1-3): SAVISQKPSRDICQRGTSLTIQCQVDSQVTMMFWYRQQPGQSLTLIATANQGSEATYESGFVIDKFPISRPNLTFSTLTVSNMSPEDSSIYLCSVRWSGGNTIYFGEGSWLTVV.

V gene TRBV11-3 combines with J gene TRBJ1-1; tentatively, D is TRBD1 (5 bases). V gave up 3 bases and J gave up 8 bases, with 28 bases separating them. The CDR3 is made up of 18 amino acids. Germline-derived CDR1 and CDR2 are SGHNT and YENEEA. The CDR3 region has the DNA TGTGCCAGCAGCTTCCCCCCGGTGGGGGGAAAGGGTCGCTTCGAAGCTTTCTTT. Translation: CASSFPPVGGKGRFEAFF.

This chain joins TRBV19 and TRBJ2-2; TRBD1 is a possible D gene (6 bases). Germline CDR1 is LNHDA and CDR2 is SQIVND (reference sequence). The CDR3 runs to 15 residues. Trimming shortened V by 2 bases and J by 1 base, and 8 bases separated the two germline ends. CDR3 nucleotide sequence: TGTGCCAGTAGTATATCGACAGGGAACACCGGGGAGCTGTTTTTT. Encoded protein: CASSISTGNTGELFF.

This clone was counted a single time. The chain employs TRBV29-1 and TRBJ2-1, with D hard to call. CDR3 length equals 11 residues. CDR1 and CDR2 (germline): SQVTM, ANQGSEA. CDR3 loop: CSADLVNEQFF. The DNA of the CDR3 is TGCAGTGCAGACCTCGTCAATGAGCAGTTCTTC.

This clone was seen a few times. The chain uses TRBV6-1 and TRBJ1-2; D uncertain. CDR1 and CDR2 from the germline V gene are MNHNS and SASEGT. This CDR3 is built from 13 residues. V was trimmed by 4 bases and J by 8 bases, leaving 14 bases between them. CDR3 nucleotides: TGTGCCAGCAGTGGCCAAGACTATGGCGGCTACACCTTC. This codes for CASSGQDYGGYTF.

Here the CDR3 DNA reads TGTGCCAGCAGTTATTCCTGGCAGTACAATGAGCAGTTCTTC. This gives the protein CASSYSWQYNEQFF. V usage is TRBV27 and J usage is TRBJ2-1; no firm D call. Germline V gives CDR1 MNHEY, CDR2 SMNVEV (reference sequence). This CDR3 region has 14 residues. Between the trimmed V and J ends, which lost 4 bases and 4 bases, there was a span of 11 bases.

This clone was seen a few times. The rearrangement uses TRBV6-1 and TRBJ2-7; 7 bases fit TRBD1. With 0 bases clipped from V and 3 bases from J, the junction kept 5 bases outside the gene matches. The CDR3 length is 15 residues. Germline assignment: CDR1 MNHNS and CDR2 SASEGT. Here the CDR3 reads CASSEAIWTGYEQYF. CDR3 nucleotide sequence: TGTGCCAGCAGTGAAGCGATTTGGACAGGCTACGAGCAGTACTTC.

V and J are TRBV2 and TRBJ2-1; the D gene could be TRBD1 or TRBD2 (5 bases each). CDR1 and CDR2 (germline): SNHLY, FYNNEI. The CDR3 runs 12 residues. Trimming left V 8 bases short and J 10 bases short, with 15 bases between. The CDR3: CASATGWTEQFF. DNA for the CDR3: TGTGCCAGCGCCACGGGGTGGACAGAGCAGTTCTTC.

The CDR3 sequence: CASSLNAGNQPQHF. Written as DNA, the CDR3 is TGTGCCAGCAGCTTAAACGCAGGTAATCAGCCCCAGCATTTT. The V gene is TRBV7-6, the J gene TRBJ1-5; D is unclear. V lost 2 bases and J lost 4, with 9 bases in between. The CDR3 loop spans 14 amino acids. Germline CDR1 reads SGHVS; CDR2 reads FNYEAQ.

The chain links TRBV6-5 to TRBJ2-3; possible D gene TRBD1, 5 bases. CDR1 is MNHEY, CDR2 SVGAGI, per germline. V was pared by 11 bases and J by 2 bases, with 17 bases between. This CDR3 is 14 amino acids long. The DNA for the CDR3 is TGTGCCGTAGGGGCAAGACAGAACACAGATACGCAGTATTTT. Encoded protein: CAVGARQNTDTQYF.

The count of this clone is one. This may come from a read error, since a much larger clone is one base off. Other DNA sequences within the sample encode an identical CDR3. The chain carries TRBV29-1 and TRBJ2-5; no reliable D call. V gave up 1 base and J gave up 1 base, with 10 bases separating them. The CDR3 is 14 amino acids. Per germline, CDR1 SQVTM and CDR2 ANQGSEA. CDR3 sequence reads: CSVEGWQSQETQYF. DNA for the CDR3: TGCAGCGTTGAAGGGTGGCAGAGCCAAGAGACCCAGTACTTC. Variable domain in full (rest from reference TRBV29-1 and TRBJ2-5): SAVISQKPSRDICQRGTSLTIQCQVDSQVTMMFWYRQQPGQSLTLIATANQGSEATYESGFVIDKFPISRPNLTFSTLTVSNMSPEDSSIYLCSVEGWQSQETQYFGPGTRLLVL.